The entry below describes one T cell receptor beta chain. The antigen is not known. The sample is drawn from a study of Ad26.COV2.S vaccination and SARS-CoV-2 variants. Overall study findings and caveats: Substantial response breadth was reportedly seen for spike-specific CD8+ and CD4+ T cells after vaccination. There was a possibility that the TCR breadth and depth analyses underestimated total T cell responses. Compared with placebo recipients, vaccine recipients had higher spike-specific TCR breadth.

Germline V CDR1 and CDR2: MNHEY, SMNVEV (reference sequence). This CDR3 is 15 amino acids long. The V gene lost 5 bases and the J gene lost 0 bases, with 10 bases spanning the gap. Clones were read by immunoSEQ multiplex PCR, and TCRdb kept only the in-frame ones, dropping some. The table has some 190,000 clones, 70% to 90% seen once; the top ten hold 5.9%. The TCR was taken from a human donor who had recovered from COVID-19. The chain employs TRBV27 and TRBJ2-2; no clear D. This specimen consisted of peripheral blood, obtained after recovery from COVID-19. CDR3 region: CASSPGHANTGELFF. In nucleotides, the CDR3 is TGTGCCAGCAGTCCGGGTCACGCGAACACCGGGGAGCTGTTTTTT.